The 20 T cell receptor beta chains listed next were all sequenced from one sample in a study of T cell responses to AZD1222 COVID-19 vaccine. Method: immunoSEQ multiplex PCR; TCRdb's copy keeps in-frame clones and lacks some. The repertoire includes under 130,000 clones, approximately 92% of them detected once, and 35% to 50% sits in the top ten. Sequenced here: peripheral blood, sampled 28 days after the second AZD1222 dose. Receptors were obtained from an adult who received the AZD1222 COVID-19 vaccine.

V usage is TRBV7-9 and J usage is TRBJ2-7; 13 bases fit TRBD2. The length of the CDR3 is 16 residues. Germline CDR1 SEHNR, CDR2 FQNEAQ (reference sequence). V lost 5 bases to trimming and J lost 0 bases; unmatched junction nucleotides: 4. In nucleotides, the CDR3 is TGTGCCAGCAGCCCAGGGACTAGCGGGATCTCCTACGAGCAGTACTTC. Protein: CASSPGTSGISYEQYF. Filled out from reference TRBV7-9 and TRBJ2-7, the complete variable domain reads DTGVSQNPRHKITKRGQNVTFRCDPISEHNRLYWYRQTLGQGPEFLTYFQNEAQLEKSRLLSDRFSAERPKGSFSTLEIQRTEQGDSAMYLCASSPGTSGISYEQYFGPGTRLTVT.

A few counts support this clone. The CDR3 DNA is TGTGCCAGTAGTATCTGGGGGCTGAGCTCCTACAATGAGCAGTTCTTC. Translating it yields CASSIWGLSSYNEQFF. The J gene is TRBJ2-1, the V gene TRBV19, with D maybe TRBD1 (6 bases). From germline, CDR1 is LNHDA and CDR2 SQIVND (reference sequence). Trimming cost V 3 bases and J 0 bases, with 12 bases left between them. CDR3 length: 16 residues. Variable domain in full (rest from reference TRBV19 and TRBJ2-1): DGGITQSPKYLFRKEGQNVTLSCEQNLNHDAMYWYRQDPGQGLRLIYYSQIVNDFQKGDIAEGYSVSREKKESFPLTVTSAQKNPTAFYLCASSIWGLSSYNEQFFGPGTRLTVL.

The V and J genes are TRBV24-1 and TRBJ1-2; 8 positions agree with TRBD1. Trimming took 3 bases from V and 7 from J; bases not matched to a gene: 9. Per the germline V gene, CDR1 is KGHDR and CDR2 is SFDVKD. There are 15 residues in the CDR3. The CDR3: CATSDTGGLGLGYTF. The CDR3, as DNA: TGTGCCACCAGTGATACAGGGGGTTTGGGGCTTGGCTACACCTTC.

V and J are TRBV28 and TRBJ2-7; 8 bases align to TRBD1. V shed 5 bases, J shed 6 bases, and the junction held 15 bases outside the gene matches. The CDR3 is 16 residues long. The germline V gene encodes CDR1 MDHEN and CDR2 SYDVKM. The CDR3 is CASSPSPRTGSREQYF. The CDR3 DNA reads TGTGCCAGCAGTCCGAGCCCGAGGACAGGGAGTCGCGAGCAGTACTTC.

This chain uses TRBV18 with TRBJ2-1; the D is unclear. Germline CDR1 reads KGHSH; CDR2 reads LQKENI. V shed 3 bases and J shed 8 bases, with 8 bases lying between them. The CDR3 length is 12 residues. CDR3 loop: CASSPDFHEQFF. The DNA for the CDR3 is TGTGCCAGCTCACCGGATTTCCATGAGCAGTTCTTC.

V is TRBV7-9 and J is TRBJ2-5; 8 nucleotides line up with TRBD2. Germline V lookup: CDR1 SEHNR, CDR2 FQNEAQ (reference sequence). The trim removed 3 bases at V and 4 bases at J, leaving 7 bases unmatched. CDR3 size: 15 residues. The CDR3 DNA follows: TGTGCCAGCAGCTTGCCGGGAGGGTCGGTAGAGACCCAGTACTTC. Amino acids: CASSLPGGSVETQYF.

This chain uses TRBV9 with TRBJ1-5; D perhaps matches TRBD1 (6 bases). Trimming took off 0 bases at V and 5 bases at J, with 9 bases between the two ends. CDR3 length: 14 residues. CDR1 and CDR2 (germline): SGDLS, YYNGEE. CDR3 sequence: CASSVEAGDQPQHF. The CDR3 nucleotides are TGTGCCAGCAGCGTAGAAGCAGGGGATCAGCCCCAGCATTTT.

This chain joins TRBV5-4 and TRBJ1-2; weak D call: TRBD1 (5 bases). Trimming stripped 1 base from V and 0 bases from J, with 10 bases between. Germline V gene data show CDR1 as SGHNT and CDR2 as YYREEE (reference sequence). This CDR3 is 15 amino acids long. The CDR3 DNA sequence: TGTGCCAGCAGCTTGTGGGGGGGTTCTAACTATGGCTACACCTTC. As protein: CASSLWGGSNYGYTF.

The chain is built from TRBV27 and TRBJ2-7; 9 bases fit TRBD1. CDR1 is MNHEY, CDR2 SMNVEV, per germline (reference sequence). The CDR3 spans 14 residues. V shed 6 bases and J 6 bases; nucleotides not matched to a gene: 9. CDR3 loop: CASRNPGTGIEQYF. DNA of the CDR3: TGTGCCAGCAGAAATCCCGGGACAGGGATCGAGCAGTACTTC.

J is TRBJ2-7 and V is TRBV7-3, with no clear D. The CDR3 is made up of 14 amino acids. Between the trimmed V and J ends, which lost 2 bases and 3 bases, there was a span of 11 bases. The germline CDR1 and CDR2 sequences are SGHTA and FQGTGA. CDR3 nucleotide sequence: TGTGCCAGCAGCTTATCCCCGGCCGACTACGAGCAGTACTTC. Translation gives CASSLSPADYEQYF. The full variable domain, in which reference TRBV7-3 and TRBJ2-7 provide the parts outside the CDR3, is GAGVSQTPSNKVTEKGKYVELRCDPISGHTALYWYRQSLGQGPEFLIYFQGTGAADDSGLPNDRFFAVRPEGSVSTLKIQRTERGDSAVYLCASSLSPADYEQYFGPGTRLTVT.

The genes are TRBV28 and TRBJ1-5; D is ambiguous. V lost 4 bases, J lost 6 bases, and 4 bases lay in between. The CDR3 sequence is 11 residues long. Germline-derived CDR1 and CDR2 are MDHEN and SYDVKM. The CDR3 DNA sequence: TGTGCCAGCAGTTCGTTTCAGCCCCAGCATTTT. Its protein is CASSSFQPQHF.

This rearrangement joins TRBV2 to TRBJ2-1; D gene ambiguous. V dropped 3 bases and J dropped 7 bases, with 10 bases sitting between them. In germline, CDR1 is SNHLY, CDR2 FYNNEI. The CDR3 sequence is 13 residues long. The CDR3, as DNA: TGTGCCAGCAGTGATCAGGTAATAAATGAGCAGTTCTTC. The encoded protein is CASSDQVINEQFF.

The chain uses TRBV28 and TRBJ1-1; the D gene is possibly TRBD1 (5 bases). The CDR3 runs to 14 residues. Trimming took 2 bases from V and 1 from J, leaving 8 bases between them. Germline V CDR1 and CDR2: MDHEN, SYDVKM. This CDR3 is CASSLAGTNTEAFF. The CDR3 nucleotides are TGTGCCAGCAGTTTAGCAGGGACGAACACTGAAGCTTTCTTT. The full variable domain, completed using reference TRBV28 and TRBJ1-1, is DVKVTQSSRYLVKRTGEKVFLECVQDMDHENMFWYRQDPGLGLRLIYFSYDVKMKEKGDIPEGYSVSREKKERFSLILESASTNQTSMYLCASSLAGTNTEAFFGQGTRLTVV.

This clone was detected only a few times. The chain employs TRBV9 and TRBJ1-1; 7 bases match TRBD1. The V and J ends lost 3 bases and 1 base, in that order; junction bases with no gene match: 9. Per germline, CDR1 SGDLS and CDR2 YYNGEE. This CDR3 comprises 16 residues. CDR3 region: CASSAATGKGNTEAFF. CDR3 DNA: TGTGCCAGCAGCGCAGCGACAGGGAAGGGGAACACTGAAGCTTTCTTT.

CDR3 residues: CASLYTRTGHTEAFF. CDR3 in DNA: TGTGCCAGCCTTTATACGAGGACAGGGCACACTGAAGCTTTCTTT. J is TRBJ1-1 and V is TRBV19; 8 bases line up with TRBD1. This CDR3 spans 15 amino acids. Germline-derived CDR1 and CDR2 are LNHDA and SQIVND (reference sequence). V shed 9 bases, J shed 3 bases, and the junction held 12 bases outside the gene matches.

The chain uses TRBV4-2 and TRBJ1-2; unclear D gene. Germline CDR1 and CDR2: LGHNA and YNFKEQ. The V end was cut by 0 bases, the J end by 5 bases, with 7 bases between. The CDR3 consists of 13 residues. The CDR3: CASSQDWQYGYTF. The CDR3 DNA is TGTGCCAGCAGCCAAGATTGGCAGTATGGCTACACCTTC.

The J gene is TRBJ2-7, the V gene TRBV11-1; tentative D call: TRBD1 (6 bases). The ends were cut back, 3 bases at V and 3 bases at J, with 12 bases in the middle. Germline V gene lookup returns CDR1 SGHAT and CDR2 FQDESV (reference sequence). The CDR3 extends over 14 amino acids. The CDR3 sequence is CASSLGQAFYEQYF. For the CDR3, the DNA is TGTGCCAGCAGCTTGGGACAAGCTTTCTACGAGCAGTACTTC.

The chain links TRBV6-2 or TRBV6-3 to TRBJ1-1; 7 nucleotides agree with TRBD1. This CDR3 contains 15 residues. Germline assignment: CDR1 MNHEY and CDR2 SVGEGT. Trimming took 5 bases from V and 3 from J; bases not matched to a gene: 9. The CDR3 DNA sequence: TGTGCCAGCAGTACATGGACAGGCCGTGACACTGAAGCTTTCTTT. Translating gives CASSTWTGRDTEAFF.

The V and J genes are TRBV19 and TRBJ2-2; 11 bases are shared with TRBD2. CDR3 length equals 15 residues. V was clipped by 7 bases and J by 6 bases; unmatched bases: 7. Germline lookup yields CDR1 LNHDA and CDR2 SQIVND (reference sequence). The CDR3 DNA follows: TGTGCCAGTAAAGTGGGACTAGCGGTTCCCGGGGAGCTGTTTTTT. It yields the protein CASKVGLAVPGELFF.

This chain links TRBV7-2 with TRBJ1-3, with 7 bases lining up with TRBD1. This CDR3 spans 14 amino acids. Germline CDR1 SGHTA, CDR2 FQGNSA. Trimming cost V 5 bases and J 4 bases; bases outside gene matches: 5. The CDR3 DNA sequence: TGTGCCAGCAGCCCGACAGGGTCCGGAAACACCATATATTTT. Protein: CASSPTGSGNTIYF. Variable domain in full (rest from reference TRBV7-2 and TRBJ1-3): GAGVSQSPSNKVTEKGKDVELRCDPISGHTALYWYRQSLGQGLEFLIYFQGNSAPDKSGLPSDRFSAERTGGSVSTLTIQRTQQEDSAVYLCASSPTGSGNTIYFGEGSWLTVV.